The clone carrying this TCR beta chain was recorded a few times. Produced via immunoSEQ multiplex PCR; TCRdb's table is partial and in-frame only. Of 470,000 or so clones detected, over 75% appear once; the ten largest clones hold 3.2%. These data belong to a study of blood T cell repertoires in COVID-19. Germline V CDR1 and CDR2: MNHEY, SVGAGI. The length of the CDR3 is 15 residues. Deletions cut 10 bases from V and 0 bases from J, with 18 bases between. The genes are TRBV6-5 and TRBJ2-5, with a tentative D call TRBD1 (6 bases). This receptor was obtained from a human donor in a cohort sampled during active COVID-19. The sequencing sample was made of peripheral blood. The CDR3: CATEDSGWYQETQYF. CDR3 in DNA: TGTGCCACCGAGGACAGTGGATGGTACCAAGAGACCCAGTACTTC.